This T cell receptor beta chain was obtained from a study of post-analysis software for immune sequencing data. Across the whole study: Secondary progressive, relapsing-remitting and progressive-relapsing multiple sclerosis were among the included disease courses.

Whole-study results and caveats: Diversity measured as normalized Chao1 was significantly lower in multiple sclerosis patients than in controls. TRBV segments more frequent in patients than in controls numbered roughly 5 and included TRBV5-6, TRBV5-1 and TRBV20-1.

Prepared TCR beta cDNA libraries contained unique molecular identifiers. It was from roughly 1.1 to 9.2 million T cells that roughly 0.5 million cDNA molecules came. TCRdb called the PCR reads again in MiXCR, with one record for every CDR3 protein. The repertoire has a few hundred thousand distinct CDR3 sequences, under 55% of them found once; the top ten carry 9.5% to 13%. With regard to this clonotype: Antigen unknown.

The CDR3 loop spans 14 amino acids. From germline, CDR1 is DFQATT and CDR2 SNEGSKA (reference sequence). Between the trimmed V and J ends, which lost 0 bases and 3 bases, there was a span of 9 bases. The specimen sequenced was blood. This TCR came from a girl aged 5 to 17 with multiple sclerosis. The chain links TRBV20-1 to TRBJ2-1; D unclear. The CDR3 sequence is CSARDRNGYNEQFF. The CDR3 bases are TGCAGTGCTAGAGATAGGAATGGCTACAATGAGCAGTTCTTC.